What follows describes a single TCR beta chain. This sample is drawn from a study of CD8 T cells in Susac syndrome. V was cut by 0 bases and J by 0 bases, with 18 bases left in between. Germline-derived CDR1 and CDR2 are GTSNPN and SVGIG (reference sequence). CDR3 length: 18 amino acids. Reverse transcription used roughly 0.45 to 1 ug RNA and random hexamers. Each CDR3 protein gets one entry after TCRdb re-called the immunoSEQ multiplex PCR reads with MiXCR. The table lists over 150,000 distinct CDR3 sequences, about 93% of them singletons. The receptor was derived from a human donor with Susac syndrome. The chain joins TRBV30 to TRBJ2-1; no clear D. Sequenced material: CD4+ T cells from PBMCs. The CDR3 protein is CAWSVRAPRRNSYNEQFF. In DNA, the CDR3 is TGTGCCTGGAGTGTACGGGCCCCCCGGCGCAACTCCTACAATGAGCAGTTCTTC.